Below, 18 T cell receptor beta chains from the same sample are listed, as sequenced in a study of cytomegalovirus exposure and HLA in healthy donors. The PCR made use of 60 Vbeta and 13 Jbeta primers. The data were produced by immunoSEQ multiplex PCR, yet TCRdb's version contains in-frame clones alone and is incomplete. The top ten clones hold almost 6.5% of a sample with about 180,000 clones, over 75% of them seen once. Sequenced: PBMCs. These receptors were obtained from a man aged 40-55 years in good health and CMV-seropositive.

V gene TRBV7-6 combines with J gene TRBJ2-1; D unresolved. The CDR3 is made up of 12 amino acids. Germline CDR1 and CDR2: SGHVS and FNYEAQ. Trimming took 6 bases from V and 2 from J, leaving 5 bases between them. For the CDR3, the DNA is TGTGCCAGCAGTGAGACCTACAATGAGCAGTTCTTC. It translates to CASSETYNEQFF.

The chain carries TRBV5-6 and TRBJ2-7; the match to TRBD1 covers 8 bases. Germline-derived CDR1 and CDR2 are SGHDT and YYEEEE. The CDR3 covers 16 residues. With 2 bases clipped from V and 5 bases from J, the junction kept 12 bases outside the gene matches. The CDR3 DNA reads TGTGCCAGCAGCTTAGAACCGGACAGGGAAGAGGACGAGCAGTACTTC. Translation: CASSLEPDREEDEQYF.

The chain joins TRBV10-2 to TRBJ1-5; D uncertain. CDR1 is WSHSY and CDR2 is SAAADI in the germline V gene. The CDR3 runs to 12 residues. Trimming removed 8 bases at V and 4 bases at J, with 9 bases between. The CDR3 spells CASGPGNQPQHF. The CDR3 DNA follows: TGCGCCAGCGGACCGGGGAATCAGCCCCAGCATTTT.

The rearrangement links TRBV28 to TRBJ1-2, with 8 bases matching TRBD1. V was pared by 11 bases and J by 5 bases, with 4 bases of the junction left unmatched. Germline values: CDR1 MDHEN, CDR2 SYDVKM. This CDR3 is built from 11 residues. In DNA form, the CDR3 reads TGTGCCGTCCGGACAGGGTATGGCTACACCTTC. As protein: CAVRTGYGYTF.

The chain is built from TRBV7-8 and TRBJ2-7; tentative D call: TRBD1 (6 bases). The CDR3 is made up of 14 amino acids. The ends were cut back, 4 bases at V and 2 bases at J, with 12 bases in the middle. Germline V lookup: CDR1 SGHVS, CDR2 FQNEAQ. CDR3 DNA: TGTGCCAGCAGCTATCAACAGGGCGCCTACGAGCAGTACTTC. Amino acid sequence: CASSYQQGAYEQYF.

The J gene is TRBJ2-3, the V gene TRBV5-1; 10 positions agree with TRBD2. This CDR3 is 16 amino acids long. Trimming took 0 bases from V and 0 from J; bases not matched to a gene: 1. CDR1 and CDR2 (germline): SGHRS, YFSETQ. The CDR3 coding sequence is TGCGCCAGCAGCTTGGAGACTAGCGGGAGCACAGATACGCAGTATTTT. As protein: CASSLETSGSTDTQYF.

V gene TRBV5-1 combines with J gene TRBJ2-5, with 9 bases aligning to TRBD1. CDR3 length: 14 amino acids. Germline V CDR1 and CDR2: SGHRS, YFSETQ. With V trimmed by 4 bases and J by 3 bases, 4 bases remained unmatched. The CDR3, as DNA: TGCGCCAGCAGCCAAGGGACAGGGAAAGAGACCCAGTACTTC. Amino acid sequence: CASSQGTGKETQYF.

The J gene is TRBJ2-5, the V gene TRBV5-1; 7 nucleotides line up with TRBD2. CDR1 SGHRS and CDR2 YFSETQ come from the germline V gene. J was trimmed by 4 bases and V by 1 base; bases with no gene match: 4. The CDR3 loop spans 14 amino acids. Here the CDR3 reads CASSLSGGRETQYF. The CDR3 DNA follows: TGCGCCAGCAGCTTGTCGGGAGGAAGAGAGACCCAGTACTTC.

V is TRBV27 and J is TRBJ2-2; a possible D gene is TRBD2 (6 bases). V gave up 5 bases and J gave up 2 bases, with 15 bases separating them. CDR1 MNHEY and CDR2 SMNVEV come from the germline V gene (reference sequence). The CDR3 is 16 residues long. CDR3 sequence: CASSPRDGLNTGELFF. Written as DNA, the CDR3 is TGTGCCAGCAGTCCTCGGGACGGACTAAACACCGGGGAGCTGTTTTTT.

The chain has TRBV5-4 and TRBJ2-3, with TRBD2 matching over 12 bases. Trimming took 4 bases from V and 3 from J; bases not matched to a gene: 9. The CDR3 loop spans 17 amino acids. The germline V gene has CDR1 SGHNT and CDR2 YYREEE (reference sequence). The CDR3 DNA reads TGTGCCAGCAGCCAGACTAGCGGGAGTCGTAGAACAGATACGCAGTATTTT. This sequence encodes CASSQTSGSRRTDTQYF.

This chain connects TRBV27 to TRBJ1-1; D ambiguous. The CDR3 is made up of 12 amino acids. From germline, CDR1 is MNHEY and CDR2 SMNVEV (reference sequence). The V end lost 8 bases, the J end lost 4 bases, and 11 bases lay between the germline ends. The CDR3 region is CASARSGTEAFF. The CDR3 region has the DNA TGTGCCAGCGCAAGGAGTGGCACTGAAGCTTTCTTT.

The chain has TRBV30 and TRBJ2-3; 7 bases map to TRBD1. V trimming: 3 bases; J trimming: 0 bases; junction bases outside the gene matches: 3. The CDR3 totals 14 residues. Germline V gives CDR1 GTSNPN, CDR2 SVGIG (reference sequence). In nucleotides, the CDR3 is TGTGCCTGGAGACAGGGGCCAAGCACAGATACGCAGTATTTT. Translating it yields CAWRQGPSTDTQYF.

This clone was recorded only once. The CDR3 sequence: CAISNTGTESNYGYTF. Written as DNA, the CDR3 is TGTGCCATCAGTAACACCGGGACAGAATCCAACTATGGCTACACCTTC. The chain recombines TRBV10-3 with TRBJ1-2; 7 bases are a match to TRBD1. V shed 5 bases, J shed 2 bases, and the junction held 11 bases outside the gene matches. CDR3 length: 16 amino acids. Germline values: CDR1 ENHRY, CDR2 SYGVKD.

The rearrangement links TRBV18 to TRBJ2-5, with a tentative D call TRBD1 (5 bases). Per the germline V gene, CDR1 is KGHSH and CDR2 is LQKENI. The CDR3 runs 13 residues. Trimming left V 3 bases short and J 5 bases short, with 10 bases between. The CDR3, as DNA: TGTGCCAGCTCACCGTCAGGGCTGGAGACCCAGTACTTC. It translates to CASSPSGLETQYF.

The chain recombines TRBV12-5 with TRBJ2-5, with a possible D match to TRBD2 (5 bases). The CDR3 spans 14 residues. Per the germline V gene, CDR1 is LGHNT and CDR2 is FRNRAP. Trimming took 1 base from V and 5 from J, leaving 11 bases between them. The CDR3 DNA sequence: TGTGCTAGTGGTTTGGCTATCGGGGTGGAGACCCAGTACTTC. This sequence encodes CASGLAIGVETQYF.

The rearrangement joins TRBV2 to TRBJ2-3, with D perhaps matching TRBD2 (5 bases). Looked up from germline, CDR1 is SNHLY and CDR2 is FYNNEI. V was trimmed by 4 bases and J by 1 base, leaving 15 bases between them. This CDR3 spans 16 amino acids. DNA of the CDR3: TGTGCCAGCAGTGCTACAGAGGGCCGGGGCACAGATACGCAGTATTTT. As protein: CASSATEGRGTDTQYF.

A few counts support this clone. The J gene is TRBJ1-5, the V gene TRBV6-1; 10 bases agree with TRBD1. Germline V gene data show CDR1 as MNHNS and CDR2 as SASEGT. This CDR3 contains 15 residues. The junction had 6 bases not matched to a gene; V was cut back by 3 bases and J by 7 bases. The CDR3: CASSDTGTGVQPQHF. Here the CDR3 DNA reads TGTGCCAGCAGTGACACCGGGACAGGGGTCCAGCCCCAGCATTTT.

This clone was found a few times. The J gene is TRBJ2-7, the V gene TRBV11-2, with a tentative D call TRBD2 (6 bases). Deletions cut 7 bases from V and 3 bases from J, with 19 bases between. The CDR3 consists of 15 residues. Germline CDR1 SGHAT, CDR2 FQNNGV. The CDR3 bases are TGTGCCAGCACCCCCCGAAGGAGGGGTGGCTACGAGCAGTACTTC. Translating it yields CASTPRRRGGYEQYF. The whole variable domain, remainder taken from reference TRBV11-2 and TRBJ2-7, is EAGVAQSPRYKIIEKRQSVAFWCNPISGHATLYWYQQILGQGPKLLIQFQNNGVVDDSQLPKDRFSAERLKGVDSTLKIQPAKLEDSAVYLCASTPRRRGGYEQYFGPGTRLTVT.